This entry features one T cell receptor beta chain sequence. Profiled with immunoSEQ multiplex PCR; TCRdb holds only in-frame clones, not every one. The sample consists of more than 2,000,000 clones, just over 90% of them appearing once. This record comes from a study of shared clonotypes between healthy human individuals. CD4+ cell separation produced CD45RA+ naive and CD45RA-negative memory subsets. Germline V gives CDR1 SEHNR, CDR2 FQNEAQ (reference sequence). This CDR3 is 16 amino acids long. The germline V and J ends were trimmed by 5 bases and 8 bases, with 22 bases remaining between them. Material for sequencing was naive CD4+ T cells from PBMCs. Subset in this sample: CD45RA+ positively selected. The sequence derives from a young man in good health. Some clones in this sample may be carry-over from other donors' samples. The rearrangement uses TRBV7-9 and TRBJ2-1; D may correspond to TRBD1 or TRBD2 (5 bases each). The DNA for the CDR3 is TGTGCCAGCAGCCCCGGGGCGCGGGTCCCGACGTATGAGCAGTTCTTC. It is translated as CASSPGARVPTYEQFF.